Shown below are 26 T cell receptor beta chains from a single sample sequenced in a study of T-cell memory formation after mild COVID-19. TCRdb redid the calling of the 5' RACE reads with MiXCR, one entry per CDR3 protein. The table lists almost 350,000 distinct CDR3 sequences, under 25% of them singletons. Sequenced input: PBMCs or a T cell subset sorted from them (not recorded which). These TCRs come from a man between 18 and 35 years old who had mild COVID-19 (a few samples of this study predate the infection). Cell type and time point are not known.

This sequence joins TRBV3-2 and TRBJ2-3. TRBV3-2 is deemed a pseudogene. The CDR3 has 11 residues. The CDR3 spells CASSPDCTQYF. The CDR3 DNA reads as TGTGCCAGCAGCCCTGATTGCACGCAGTATTTT.

The V call is TRBV4-1, the J call TRBJ2-5; D is uncertain. The V end lost 5 bases, the J end lost 2 bases, and 15 bases lay between the germline ends. There are 15 residues in the CDR3. Germline loops: CDR1 MGHRA, CDR2 YSYEKL. The CDR3 DNA is TGCGCCAGCAGCAAAGTTGTGGGATCGCAAGAGACCCAGTACTTC. Translation gives CASSKVVGSQETQYF.

This clonotype was picked up a small number of times. V gene TRBV20-1 combines with J gene TRBJ2-7, with a possible D match to TRBD2 (7 bases). Deletions cut 6 bases from V and 5 bases from J, with 26 bases between. CDR3 size: 16 residues. Germline assignment: CDR1 DFQATT and CDR2 SNEGSKA (reference sequence). The CDR3 nucleotides are TGCAGTGCCCGGGGGGCAGGGATACGTGTATTGGACGAGCAGTACTTC. It translates to CSARGAGIRVLDEQYF.

V is TRBV19 and J is TRBJ2-2; D unclear. The germline CDR1 and CDR2 sequences are LNHDA and SQIVND (reference sequence). V was trimmed by 5 bases and J by 1 base, leaving 20 bases between them. The CDR3 sequence is 18 residues long. CDR3 loop: CASSFLPWALGNTGELFF. CDR3 nucleotide sequence: TGTGCCAGTAGTTTCCTGCCTTGGGCTCTTGGGAACACCGGGGAGCTGTTTTTT.

The chain couples TRBV18 to TRBJ2-7; D is unresolved. The CDR3 totals 13 residues. Trimming left V 0 bases short and J 6 bases short, with 9 bases between. The germline CDR1 and CDR2 sequences are KGHSH and LQKENI. The CDR3 sequence: CASSPPGSGEQYF. CDR3 coding DNA: TGTGCCAGCTCACCACCTGGGTCGGGCGAGCAGTACTTC.

The chain combines TRBV29-1 with TRBJ2-3; possibly TRBD1 or TRBD2 for D (5 bases each). This CDR3 has 14 amino acids. Germline assignment: CDR1 SQVTM and CDR2 ANQGSEA. Trimming left V 4 bases short and J 0 bases short, with 11 bases between. The CDR3 bases are TGCAGCGTTGTAGGGTGGGGGAGCACAGATACGCAGTATTTT. This codes for CSVVGWGSTDTQYF.

The chain has TRBV7-9 and TRBJ1-2; D gene uncertain. Germline assignment: CDR1 SEHNR and CDR2 FQNEAQ (reference sequence). V was clipped by 5 bases and J by 8 bases, with 12 bases between them. The CDR3 is 12 residues long. CDR3 sequence reads: CASSLDAVGYTF. The CDR3 DNA reads as TGTGCCAGCAGCCTGGATGCGGTGGGCTACACCTTC.

This rearrangement joins TRBV4-2 to TRBJ1-5; TRBD1 matches at 7 bases. V trimming: 1 base; J trimming: 2 bases; junction bases outside the gene matches: 5. The CDR3 extends over 16 amino acids. Looked up from germline, CDR1 is LGHNA and CDR2 is YNFKEQ. The CDR3 sequence: CASSQALGQGNQPQHF. The CDR3 DNA reads as TGTGCCAGCAGCCAAGCACTAGGACAGGGCAATCAGCCCCAGCATTTT.

J is TRBJ2-3 and V is TRBV7-8; the match to TRBD2 covers 9 bases. The CDR3 length is 17 residues. Germline CDR1 SGHVS, CDR2 FQNEAQ. After removal of 2 bases from V and 5 bases from J, the junction contained 11 bases not matched to a gene. The CDR3 sequence is CASSLQAIAGVRDTQYF. The CDR3 nucleotides are TGTGCCAGCAGCTTACAGGCGATAGCGGGGGTCCGAGATACGCAGTATTTT.

CDR3 sequence: CASSVDRQETQYF. The CDR3 nucleotides read TGTGCCAGCAGCGTGGACAGACAAGAGACCCAGTACTTC. V gene TRBV6-1 combines with J gene TRBJ2-5, with D maybe TRBD1 (6 bases). The CDR3 contains 13 residues. CDR1 and CDR2 (germline): MNHNS, SASEGT. V lost 6 bases to trimming and J lost 2 bases, with 10 bases between them.

This clonotype came up a few times. V and J are TRBV5-1 and TRBJ1-1; D might be TRBD1 (5 bases). This CDR3 region has 14 residues. V lost 3 bases, J lost 4 bases, and 13 bases lay in between. Germline V lookup: CDR1 SGHRS, CDR2 YFSETQ. The CDR3 sequence is CASSSDTFATEAFF. CDR3 sequence (DNA): TGCGCCAGCAGCTCGGACACGTTCGCCACTGAAGCTTTCTTT.

The chain combines TRBV2 with TRBJ2-5; D is perhaps TRBD1 (5 bases). The germline CDR1 and CDR2 sequences are SNHLY and FYNNEI. V was trimmed by 10 bases and J by 3 bases, leaving 24 bases between them. The CDR3 runs to 16 residues. CDR3 DNA sequence: TGTGCCACACAGGCGACGCTACTGGACGCTAAAGAGACCCAGTACTTC. Its translation is CATQATLLDAKETQYF.

In this sample, this clonotype turned up a few times. The CDR3 region has the DNA TGTGCCAGCAGCCAAGCCACAGGGTGGGATTCACCCCTCCACTTT. It yields the protein CASSQATGWDSPLHF. The rearrangement uses TRBV3-1 and TRBJ1-6; perhaps TRBD1 as D (6 bases). Trimming stripped 1 base from V and 8 bases from J, with 12 bases between. Germline V gene lookup returns CDR1 LGHDT and CDR2 YNNKEL (reference sequence). The CDR3 totals 15 residues.

V gene TRBV14 combines with J gene TRBJ2-3; 8 bases are a match to TRBD2. The CDR3 is 15 residues long. Germline V gene data show CDR1 as SGHDN and CDR2 as FVKESK. Unmatched junction bases numbered 4, after V lost 1 base and J lost 4 bases. The CDR3 nucleotides are TGTGCCAGCAGCCAAGGGGGTAGCGGGGCAGATACGCAGTATTTT. Amino acid sequence: CASSQGGSGADTQYF.

This clonotype was picked up a small number of times. The chain couples TRBV4-2 to TRBJ1-4; D unclear. The CDR3 spans 18 residues. The V gene lost 1 base and the J gene lost 0 bases, with 15 bases spanning the gap. The germline gives CDR1 LGHNA, CDR2 YNFKEQ. In DNA form, the CDR3 reads TGTGCCAGCAGCCAAGGACGAAAATTGGTTACAACTAATGAAAAACTGTTTTTT. As protein: CASSQGRKLVTTNEKLFF.

CDR3 in amino acids: CASSSSGGGSYEQYV. As DNA, the CDR3 is TGTGCCAGCAGCTCGTCGGGGGGAGGGTCCTACGAGCAGTACGTC. V usage is TRBV28 and J usage is TRBJ2-7; the match to TRBD2 covers 7 bases. Germline V lookup: CDR1 MDHEN, CDR2 SYDVKM. Germline trimming cut 6 bases from V and 1 base from J; bases unmatched to any gene: 9. This CDR3 has 15 amino acids.

This clonotype has a single count. The V and J genes are TRBV20-1 and TRBJ2-7, with D perhaps matching TRBD1 or TRBD2 (5 bases each). V shed 6 bases and J shed 2 bases, with 14 bases lying between them. This CDR3 is built from 13 residues. Germline-derived CDR1 and CDR2 are DFQATT and SNEGSKA (reference sequence). CDR3 bases: TGCAGTGCGAAACCGGGACCGACCTACGAGCAGTACTTC. This codes for CSAKPGPTYEQYF.

The rearrangement uses TRBV3-1 and TRBJ1-3; no clear D gene. This CDR3 is 16 amino acids long. Per the germline V gene, CDR1 is LGHDT and CDR2 is YNNKEL (reference sequence). Trimming shortened V by 0 bases and J by 0 bases, and 9 bases separated the two germline ends. The CDR3, as DNA: TGTGCCAGCAGCCAAGACTGGCGGCTCTCTGGAAACACCATATATTTT. This encodes CASSQDWRLSGNTIYF.

This clonotype has only a few counts. This rearrangement joins TRBV6-2 or TRBV6-3 to TRBJ1-5; D remains ambiguous. V gave up 3 bases and J gave up 5 bases, with 5 bases separating them. There are 12 residues in the CDR3. From germline, CDR1 is MNHEY and CDR2 SVGEGT. In nucleotides, the CDR3 is TGTGCCAGCAGTTATCGGCATCAGCCCCAGCATTTT. It is translated as CASSYRHQPQHF.

In this sample, this clonotype turned up many times. CDR3 bases: TGCGCCAGCGGGGATCGGGCCCTCACAGATACGCAGTATTTT. Translated, it gives CASGDRALTDTQYF. The gene calls are TRBV5-1 and TRBJ2-3, with D hard to call. CDR1 is SGHRS, CDR2 YFSETQ, per germline. The CDR3 extends over 14 amino acids. V lost 7 bases to trimming and J lost 2 bases, with 14 bases between them. The complete variable domain, with remaining parts taken from reference TRBV5-1 and TRBJ2-3, reads KAGVTQTPRYLIKTRGQQVTLSCSPISGHRSVSWYQQTPGQGLQFLFEYFSETQRNKGNFPGRFSGRQFSNSRSEMNVSTLELGDSALYLCASGDRALTDTQYFGPGTRLTVL.

In this sample, this clonotype turned up a few times. The J gene is TRBJ1-1, the V gene TRBV7-2; a weak D match, TRBD1 (5 bases). The germline V gene has CDR1 SGHTA and CDR2 FQGNSA. The CDR3 consists of 15 residues. Deletions cut 1 base from V and 1 base from J, with 10 bases between. The CDR3 here is CASSLGGASNTEAFF. The CDR3 bases are TGTGCCAGCAGCTTAGGGGGCGCCTCGAACACTGAAGCTTTCTTT.

The table lists this clonotype with many counts. This chain uses TRBV24-1 with TRBJ2-1; the match to TRBD2 covers 8 bases. The CDR3 has 14 residues. After removal of 5 bases from V and 7 bases from J, the junction contained 6 bases not matched to a gene. The germline V gene has CDR1 KGHDR and CDR2 SFDVKD. The CDR3 DNA is TGTGCCACCAGTGGCGGGGGGTATAGGAATGAGCAGTTCTTC. Protein sequence: CATSGGGYRNEQFF.

J is TRBJ2-3 and V is TRBV5-1; perhaps D is TRBD1 or TRBD2 (5 bases each). The V and J ends lost 4 bases and 4 bases respectively, with 13 bases between them. Per germline, CDR1 SGHRS and CDR2 YFSETQ. The CDR3 contains 14 residues. The CDR3 DNA reads TGCGCCAGCAGCCGGGGACCCGGCCCAGATACGCAGTATTTT. It translates to CASSRGPGPDTQYF.

This rearrangement joins TRBV9 to TRBJ2-5; 9 bases line up with TRBD2. Germline values: CDR1 SGDLS, CDR2 YYNGEE. The CDR3 runs 16 residues. Trimming at V came to 0 bases and at J to 2 bases, leaving 5 bases not matched to a gene. The CDR3 loop is CASSVGIAGVQETQYF. CDR3 DNA: TGTGCCAGCAGCGTAGGGATAGCGGGGGTGCAAGAGACCCAGTACTTC.

The chain couples TRBV4-2 to TRBJ2-2, with D perhaps TRBD1 (7 bases). The CDR3 totals 16 residues. The ends were cut back, 0 bases at V and 7 bases at J, with 15 bases in the middle. Germline V gene lookup returns CDR1 LGHNA and CDR2 YNFKEQ. The CDR3 DNA reads TGTGCCAGCAGCCAAGACGGAGGGGGCCAGGTCGGGGAGCTGTTTTTT. Translating gives CASSQDGGGQVGELFF.

The chain uses TRBV20-1 and TRBJ2-7, with D uncertain. Trimming cost V 6 bases and J 4 bases, with 16 bases left between them. Looked up from germline, CDR1 is DFQATT and CDR2 is SNEGSKA (reference sequence). This CDR3 comprises 13 residues. The CDR3 loop is CSATHDQIYEQYV. As DNA, the CDR3 is TGCAGTGCAACCCATGATCAGATATACGAGCAGTACGTC.